The sequence of this T cell receptor (beta chain) was determined in a study of blood T cell repertoires in COVID-19. Data came from immunoSEQ multiplex PCR; TCRdb stores just in-frame clones and leaves some out. In the table there are 150,000 to 200,000 clones, 82% of which are singletons. Trimming took 7 bases from V and 6 from J; bases not matched to a gene: 5. This CDR3 has 14 residues. Germline-derived CDR1 and CDR2 are LNHDA and SQIVND (reference sequence). Material for sequencing was peripheral blood. The chain joins TRBV19 to TRBJ2-1; TRBD2 matches at 11 bases. The TCR comes from a woman aged 40 to 50 with COVID-19, enrolled during active disease. CDR3 in DNA: TGTGCCAGTATGCTAGCGGGGGGTCCCAATGAGCAGTTCTTC. It translates to CASMLAGGPNEQFF.